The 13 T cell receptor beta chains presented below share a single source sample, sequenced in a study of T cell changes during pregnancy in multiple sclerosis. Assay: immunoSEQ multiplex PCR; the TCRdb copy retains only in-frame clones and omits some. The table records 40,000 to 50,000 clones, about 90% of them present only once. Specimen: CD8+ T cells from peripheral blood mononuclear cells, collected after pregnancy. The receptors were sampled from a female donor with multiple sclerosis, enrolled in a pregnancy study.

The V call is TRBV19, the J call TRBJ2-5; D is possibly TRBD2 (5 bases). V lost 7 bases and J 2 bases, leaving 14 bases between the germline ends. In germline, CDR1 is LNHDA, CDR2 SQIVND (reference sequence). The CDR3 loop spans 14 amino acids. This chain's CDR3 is CASTPDLGQETQYF. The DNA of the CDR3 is TGTGCCAGTACCCCGGACTTGGGGCAAGAGACCCAGTACTTC.

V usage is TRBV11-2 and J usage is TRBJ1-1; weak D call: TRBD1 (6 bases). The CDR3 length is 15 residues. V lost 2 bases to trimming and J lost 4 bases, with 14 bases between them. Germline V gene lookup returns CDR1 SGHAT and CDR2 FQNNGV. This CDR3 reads CASSLRQAKGTEAFF. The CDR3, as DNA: TGTGCCAGCAGCTTAAGACAGGCCAAGGGCACTGAAGCTTTCTTT.

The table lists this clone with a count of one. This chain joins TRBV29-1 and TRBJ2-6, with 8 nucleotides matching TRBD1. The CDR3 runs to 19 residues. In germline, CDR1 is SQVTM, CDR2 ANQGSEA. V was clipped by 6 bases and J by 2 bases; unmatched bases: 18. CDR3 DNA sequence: TGCAGCGTCGAAACCCTAGGACAGGGAGCCTTCGCTGGGGCCAACGTCCTGACTTTC. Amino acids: CSVETLGQGAFAGANVLTF.

The CDR3 spells CASTPGELRETQYF. DNA for the CDR3: TGTGCCAGCACCCCGGGGGAGTTGCGGGAGACCCAGTACTTC. The rearrangement links TRBV7-3 to TRBJ2-5, with TRBD2 as a possible D gene (6 bases). V was clipped by 7 bases and J by 5 bases, with 17 bases between them. The CDR3 contains 14 residues. The germline V gene has CDR1 SGHTA and CDR2 FQGTGA.

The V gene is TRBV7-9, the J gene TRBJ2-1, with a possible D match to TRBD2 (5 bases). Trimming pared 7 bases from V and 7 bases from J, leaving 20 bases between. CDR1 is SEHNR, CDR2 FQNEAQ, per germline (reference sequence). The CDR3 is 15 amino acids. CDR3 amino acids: CASNLEGQVRNEQFF. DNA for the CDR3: TGTGCCAGCAACCTAGAGGGCCAGGTCCGGAATGAGCAGTTCTTC.

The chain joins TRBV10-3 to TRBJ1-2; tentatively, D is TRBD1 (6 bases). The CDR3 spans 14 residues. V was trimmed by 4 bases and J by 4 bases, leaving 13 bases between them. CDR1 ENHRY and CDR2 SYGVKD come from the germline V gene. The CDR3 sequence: CAISAGESRYGYTF. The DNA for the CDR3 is TGTGCCATCAGTGCAGGGGAAAGTCGCTATGGCTACACCTTC.

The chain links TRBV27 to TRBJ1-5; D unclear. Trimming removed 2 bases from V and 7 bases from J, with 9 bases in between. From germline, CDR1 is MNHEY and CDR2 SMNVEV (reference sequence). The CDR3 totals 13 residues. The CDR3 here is CASSLGQTQPQHF. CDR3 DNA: TGTGCCAGCAGTTTAGGGCAAACCCAGCCCCAGCATTTT.

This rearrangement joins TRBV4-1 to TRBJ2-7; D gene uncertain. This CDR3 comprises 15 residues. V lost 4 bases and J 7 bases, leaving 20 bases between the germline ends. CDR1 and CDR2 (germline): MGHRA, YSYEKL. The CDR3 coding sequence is TGCGCCAGCAGCCCGAGACAAACCACCCCTTGGGAGCAGTACTTC. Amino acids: CASSPRQTTPWEQYF.

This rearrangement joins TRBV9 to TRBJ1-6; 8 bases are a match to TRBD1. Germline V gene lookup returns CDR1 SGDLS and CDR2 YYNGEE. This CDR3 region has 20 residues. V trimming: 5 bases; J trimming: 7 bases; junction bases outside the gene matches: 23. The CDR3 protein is CASSPTTGTGGEGGNSPLHF. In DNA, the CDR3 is TGTGCCAGCAGTCCAACAACCGGGACAGGCGGCGAAGGGGGGAATTCACCCCTCCACTTT.

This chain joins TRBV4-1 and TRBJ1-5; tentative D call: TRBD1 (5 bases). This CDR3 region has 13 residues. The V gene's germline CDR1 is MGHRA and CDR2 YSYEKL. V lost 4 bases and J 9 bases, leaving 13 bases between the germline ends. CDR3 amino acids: CASSLLGLGPQHF. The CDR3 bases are TGCGCCAGCAGCCTCTTGGGGCTAGGGCCCCAGCATTTT.

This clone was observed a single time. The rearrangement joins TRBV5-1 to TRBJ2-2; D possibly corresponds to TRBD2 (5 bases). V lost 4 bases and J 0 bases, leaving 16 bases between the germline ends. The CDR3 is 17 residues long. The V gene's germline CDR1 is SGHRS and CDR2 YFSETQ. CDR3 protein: CASSHKRLPSNTGELFF. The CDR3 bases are TGCGCCAGCAGCCATAAGCGACTACCATCGAACACCGGGGAGCTGTTTTTT.

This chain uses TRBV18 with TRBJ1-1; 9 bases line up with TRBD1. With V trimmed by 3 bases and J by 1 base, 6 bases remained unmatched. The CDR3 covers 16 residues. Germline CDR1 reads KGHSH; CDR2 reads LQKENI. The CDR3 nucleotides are TGTGCCAGCTCACCCGAGGAGGACAGGGGGAACACTGAAGCTTTCTTT. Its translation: CASSPEEDRGNTEAFF.

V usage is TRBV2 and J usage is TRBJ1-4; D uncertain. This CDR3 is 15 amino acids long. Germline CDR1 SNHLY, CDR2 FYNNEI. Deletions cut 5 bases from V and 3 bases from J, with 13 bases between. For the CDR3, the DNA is TGTGCCAGCAGTCCCACCTCGGCGGCTAATGAAAAACTGTTTTTT. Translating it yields CASSPTSAANEKLFF.